A selection of T cell receptor beta chains follows, all from one sample in a study of blood T cells in healthy people across ages. TCRdb re-derived calls from the 5' RACE reads in MiXCR, one entry per CDR3 protein. The repertoire consists of 650,000 to 1,000,000 distinct CDR3 sequences, with 35% to 40% occurring once and the leading ten covering 10% to 15%. Sequenced material: blood. These TCRs come from a man aged 18 to 30 in good health. The CDR3 runs from the conserved cysteine through the conserved F or W. D genes are given only for firm matches. Expanded clones get a size class; other rows say once, few or many, or leave the size out.

TRBJ2-3,.,.,TRBV7-6,CASSSQSLFTDTQYF,TGTGCCAGCAGCTCGCAGAGCCTTTTCACAGATACGCAGTATTTT
TRBJ1-4,.,few,TRBV9,CASSVGGGSTNEKLFF,TGTGCCAGCAGCGTCGGGGGGGGCTCAACTAATGAAAAACTGTTTTTT
TRBJ2-1,TRBD2,.,TRBV6-2/TRBV6-3,CASSQDRTSGRYEQFF,TGTGCCAGCAGTCAAGATCGGACTAGCGGCCGCTACGAGCAGTTCTTC
TRBJ1-1,.,.,TRBV6-2/TRBV6-3,CASSRTQTGGRTEAFF,TGTGCCAGCAGTAGGACGCAAACGGGAGGACGGACTGAAGCTTTCTTT
TRBJ1-1,TRBD1,.,TRBV28,CASRGDRGNTEAFF,TGTGCCAGCAGGGGGGACAGGGGGAACACTGAAGCTTTCTTT
TRBJ2-5,.,.,TRBV20-1,CSAREGVETQYF,TGCAGTGCTAGGGAAGGGGTCGAGACCCAGTACTTC
TRBJ2-3,.,few,TRBV5-1,CASKVGVNTDTQYF,TGCGCCAGCAAGGTGGGGGTGAACACAGATACGCAGTATTTT
TRBJ2-5,.,.,TRBV6-2/TRBV6-3,CASSYSGSSRETQYF,TGTGCCAGCAGTTACAGTGGCAGTTCAAGAGAGACCCAGTACTTC
TRBJ1-2,.,few,TRBV29-1,CSVDSRYNYGYTF,TGCAGCGTTGATAGCCGCTATAACTATGGCTACACCTTC
TRBJ2-3,.,few,TRBV9,CASSVTQVDTQYF,TGTGCCAGCAGCGTAACCCAAGTAGATACGCAGTATTTT
TRBJ1-5,TRBD1,many,TRBV12-3/TRBV12-4,CASTTGQGIKNQPQHF,TGTGCCAGCACCACTGGACAGGGGATTAAGAATCAGCCCCAGCATTTT